This T cell receptor (beta chain) is drawn from a study of blood T cell repertoires in COVID-19. The germline V gene has CDR1 SNHLY and CDR2 FYNNEI. V was cut by 6 bases and J by 3 bases, with 18 bases left in between. CDR3 size: 16 residues. Profiling relied on immunoSEQ multiplex PCR, and the TCRdb table lists in-frame clones only, not all of them. The data contain about 270,000 clones, around 86% of them singletons. The sequence came from a man in his forties with active or convalescent COVID-19. The material sequenced was peripheral blood. The chain is built from TRBV2 and TRBJ2-1, with D unresolved. DNA for the CDR3: TGTGCCAGCAGCGAATCCAGGCGCCCGAACTACAATGAGCAGTTCTTC. Amino acid sequence: CASSESRRPNYNEQFF.